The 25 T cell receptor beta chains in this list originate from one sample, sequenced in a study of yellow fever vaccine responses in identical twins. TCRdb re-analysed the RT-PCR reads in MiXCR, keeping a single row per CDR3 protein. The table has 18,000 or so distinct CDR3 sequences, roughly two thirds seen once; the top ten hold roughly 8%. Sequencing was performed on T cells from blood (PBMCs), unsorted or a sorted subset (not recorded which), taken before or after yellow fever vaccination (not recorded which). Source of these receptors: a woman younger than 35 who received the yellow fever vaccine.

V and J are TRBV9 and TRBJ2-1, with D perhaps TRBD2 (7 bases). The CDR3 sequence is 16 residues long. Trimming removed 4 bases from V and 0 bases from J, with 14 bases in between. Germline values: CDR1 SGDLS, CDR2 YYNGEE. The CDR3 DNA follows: TGTGCCAGCAGCTGGGGGGGACATTCCTCCTACAATGAGCAGTTCTTC. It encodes CASSWGGHSSYNEQFF.

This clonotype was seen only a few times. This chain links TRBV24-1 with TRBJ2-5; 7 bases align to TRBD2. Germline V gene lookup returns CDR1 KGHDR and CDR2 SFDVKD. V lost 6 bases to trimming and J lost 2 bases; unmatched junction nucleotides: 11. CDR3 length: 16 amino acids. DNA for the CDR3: TGTGCCACCAGTACCCCGCTAGCGGCCGAGCAAGAGACCCAGTACTTC. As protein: CATSTPLAAEQETQYF.

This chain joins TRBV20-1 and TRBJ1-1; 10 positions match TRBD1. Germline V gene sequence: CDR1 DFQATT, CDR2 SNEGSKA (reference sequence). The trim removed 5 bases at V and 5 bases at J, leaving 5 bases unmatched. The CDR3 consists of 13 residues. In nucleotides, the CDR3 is TGCAGTGCTGCCGGACAGGGGGGAACTGAAGCTTTCTTT. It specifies CSAAGQGGTEAFF.

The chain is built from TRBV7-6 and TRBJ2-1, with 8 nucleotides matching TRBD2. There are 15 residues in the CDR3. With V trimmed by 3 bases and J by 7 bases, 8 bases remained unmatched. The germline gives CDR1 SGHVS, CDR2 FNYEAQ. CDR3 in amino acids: CASSLGAGVGNEQFF. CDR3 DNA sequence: TGTGCCAGCAGCTTGGGAGCGGGAGTAGGTAATGAGCAGTTCTTC.

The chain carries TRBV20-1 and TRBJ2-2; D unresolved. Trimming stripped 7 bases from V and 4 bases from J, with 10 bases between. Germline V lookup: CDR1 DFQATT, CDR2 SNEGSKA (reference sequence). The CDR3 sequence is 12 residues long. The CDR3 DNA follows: TGCAGTGTTAGGTTTACCACCGGGGAGCTGTTTTTT. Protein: CSVRFTTGELFF.

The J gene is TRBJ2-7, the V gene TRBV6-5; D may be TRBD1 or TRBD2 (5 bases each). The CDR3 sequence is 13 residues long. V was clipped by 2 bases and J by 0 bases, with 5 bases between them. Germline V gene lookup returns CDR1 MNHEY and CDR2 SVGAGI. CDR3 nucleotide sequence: TGTGCCAGCAGTTACGGGACCTCCTACGAGCAGTACTTC. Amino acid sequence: CASSYGTSYEQYF.

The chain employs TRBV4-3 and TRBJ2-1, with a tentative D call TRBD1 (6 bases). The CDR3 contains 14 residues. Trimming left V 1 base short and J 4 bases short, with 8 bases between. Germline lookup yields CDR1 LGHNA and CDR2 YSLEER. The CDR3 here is CASSQGDIYNEQFF. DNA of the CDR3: TGCGCCAGCAGCCAAGGGGACATTTACAATGAGCAGTTCTTC.

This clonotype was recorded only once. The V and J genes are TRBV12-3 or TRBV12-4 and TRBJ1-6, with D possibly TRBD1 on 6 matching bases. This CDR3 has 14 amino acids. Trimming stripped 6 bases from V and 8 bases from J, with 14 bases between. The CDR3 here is CASSYTGTHSPLHF. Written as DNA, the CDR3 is TGTGCCAGCAGCTACACCGGGACACATTCACCCCTCCACTTT.

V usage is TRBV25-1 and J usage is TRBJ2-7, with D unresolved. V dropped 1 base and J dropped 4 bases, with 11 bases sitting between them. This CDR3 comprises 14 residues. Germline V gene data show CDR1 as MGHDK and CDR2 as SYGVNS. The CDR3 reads CASSESGSTYEQYV. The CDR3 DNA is TGTGCCAGCAGTGAATCTGGCAGTACATACGAGCAGTACGTC.

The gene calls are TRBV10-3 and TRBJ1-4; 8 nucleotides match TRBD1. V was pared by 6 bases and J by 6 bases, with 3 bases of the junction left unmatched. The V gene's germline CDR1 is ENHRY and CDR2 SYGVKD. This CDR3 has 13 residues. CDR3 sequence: CAIRSGGDEKLFF. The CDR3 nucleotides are TGTGCCATCAGATCAGGGGGCGATGAAAAACTGTTTTTT.

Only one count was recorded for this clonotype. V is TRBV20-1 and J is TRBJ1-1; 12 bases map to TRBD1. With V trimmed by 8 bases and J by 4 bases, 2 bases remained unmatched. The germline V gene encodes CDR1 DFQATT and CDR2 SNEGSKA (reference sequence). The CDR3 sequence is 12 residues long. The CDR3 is CSQGQGATEAFF. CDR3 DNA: TGCAGTCAGGGACAGGGGGCCACTGAAGCTTTCTTT.

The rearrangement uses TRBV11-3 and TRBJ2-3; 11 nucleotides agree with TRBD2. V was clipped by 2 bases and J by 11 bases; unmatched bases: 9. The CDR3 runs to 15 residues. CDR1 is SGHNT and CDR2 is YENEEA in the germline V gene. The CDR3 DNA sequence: TGTGCCAGCAGCTTATTGGGACTAGCGGCCACTAGGCAGTATTTT. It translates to CASSLLGLAATRQYF. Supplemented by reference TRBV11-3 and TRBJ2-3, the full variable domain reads EAGVVQSPRYKIIEKKQPVAFWCNPISGHNTLYWYLQNLGQGPELLIRYENEEAVDDSQLPKDRFSAERLKGVDSTLKIQPAELGDSAVYLCASSLLGLAATRQYFGPGTRLTVL.

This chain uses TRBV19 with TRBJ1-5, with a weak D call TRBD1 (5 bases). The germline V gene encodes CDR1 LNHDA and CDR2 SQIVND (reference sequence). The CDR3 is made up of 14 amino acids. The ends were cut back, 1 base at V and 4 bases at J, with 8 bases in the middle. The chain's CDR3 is CASSIGGTNQPQHF. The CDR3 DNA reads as TGTGCCAGTAGTATAGGGGGGACGAATCAGCCCCAGCATTTT.

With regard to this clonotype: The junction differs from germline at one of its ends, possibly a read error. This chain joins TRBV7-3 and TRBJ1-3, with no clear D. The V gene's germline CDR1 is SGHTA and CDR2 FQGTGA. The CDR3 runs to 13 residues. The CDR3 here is CASSLSSGNTIYF. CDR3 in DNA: TGTGCCAGCAGTTTAAGCTCTGGAAACACCATATATTTT.

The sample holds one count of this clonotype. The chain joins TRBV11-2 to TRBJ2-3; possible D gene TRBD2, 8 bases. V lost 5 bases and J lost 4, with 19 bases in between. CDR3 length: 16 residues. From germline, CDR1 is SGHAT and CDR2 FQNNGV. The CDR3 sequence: CASSPLAGRGPDTQYF. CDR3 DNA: TGTGCCAGCAGCCCCTTAGCGGGAAGGGGGCCAGATACGCAGTATTTT.

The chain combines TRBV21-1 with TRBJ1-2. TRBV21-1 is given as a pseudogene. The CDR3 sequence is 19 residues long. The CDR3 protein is CASSPLKQAYPFLNYGYTF. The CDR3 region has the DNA TGTGCCAGCAGCCCCTTGAAGCAGGCGTATCCTTTCTTAAACTATGGCTACACCTTC.

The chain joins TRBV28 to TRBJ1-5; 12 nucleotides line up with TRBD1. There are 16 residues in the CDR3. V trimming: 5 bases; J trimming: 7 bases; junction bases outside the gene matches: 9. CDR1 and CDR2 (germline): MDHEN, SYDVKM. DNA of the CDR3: TGTGCCAGCAGTGCGCCGGGACAGGGGGCCCAGCAGCCCCAGCATTTT. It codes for CASSAPGQGAQQPQHF.

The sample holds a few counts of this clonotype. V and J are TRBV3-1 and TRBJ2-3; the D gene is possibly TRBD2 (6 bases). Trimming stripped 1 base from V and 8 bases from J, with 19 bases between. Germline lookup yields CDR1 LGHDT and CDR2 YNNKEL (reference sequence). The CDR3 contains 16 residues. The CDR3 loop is CASSQVREMVSGTQYF. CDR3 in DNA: TGTGCCAGCAGCCAAGTACGGGAGATGGTGAGTGGTACGCAGTATTTT.

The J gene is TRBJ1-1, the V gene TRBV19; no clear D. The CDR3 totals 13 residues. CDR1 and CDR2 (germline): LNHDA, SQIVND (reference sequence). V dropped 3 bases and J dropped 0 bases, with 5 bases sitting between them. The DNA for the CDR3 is TGTGCCAGTAGTATGACAATGAACACTGAAGCTTTCTTT. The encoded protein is CASSMTMNTEAFF. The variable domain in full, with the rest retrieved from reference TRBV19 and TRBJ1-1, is DGGITQSPKYLFRKEGQNVTLSCEQNLNHDAMYWYRQDPGQGLRLIYYSQIVNDFQKGDIAEGYSVSREKKESFPLTVTSAQKNPTAFYLCASSMTMNTEAFFGQGTRLTVV.

CDR3 amino acids: CASSEEPPRDEKLFF. The DNA of the CDR3 is TGTGCCAGCAGTGAGGAGCCCCCGCGGGATGAAAAACTGTTTTTT. V is TRBV2 and J is TRBJ1-4; D gene unclear. Germline loops: CDR1 SNHLY, CDR2 FYNNEI. The V and J ends lost 3 bases and 6 bases respectively, with 14 bases between them. There are 15 residues in the CDR3.

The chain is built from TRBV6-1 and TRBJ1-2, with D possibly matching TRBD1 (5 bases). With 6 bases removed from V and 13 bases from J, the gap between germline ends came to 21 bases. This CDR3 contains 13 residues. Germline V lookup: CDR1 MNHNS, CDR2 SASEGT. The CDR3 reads CASSPGAALSCTF. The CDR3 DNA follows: TGTGCCAGCAGCCCCGGGGCCGCTCTCTCTTGCACCTTC.

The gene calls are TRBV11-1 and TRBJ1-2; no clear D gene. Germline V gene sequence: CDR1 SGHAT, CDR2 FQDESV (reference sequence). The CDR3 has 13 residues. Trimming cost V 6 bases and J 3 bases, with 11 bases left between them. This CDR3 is CASSAMGYYGYTF. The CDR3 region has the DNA TGTGCCAGCAGTGCCATGGGGTACTATGGCTACACCTTC. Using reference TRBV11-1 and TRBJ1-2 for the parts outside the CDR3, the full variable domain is EAEVAQSPRYKITEKSQAVAFWCDPISGHATLYWYRQILGQGPELLVQFQDESVVDDSQLPKDRFSAERLKGVDSTLKIQPAELGDSAMYLCASSAMGYYGYTFGSGTRLTVV.

CDR3 amino acids: CASSGTSYPDTQYF. As DNA, the CDR3 is TGTGCCAGCAGCGGGACTAGTTACCCAGATACGCAGTATTTT. The J gene is TRBJ2-3, the V gene TRBV2, with 8 bases identical to TRBD2. Trimming removed 6 bases from V and 4 bases from J; junction bases left unmatched: 6. In germline, CDR1 is SNHLY, CDR2 FYNNEI. CDR3 length: 14 residues.

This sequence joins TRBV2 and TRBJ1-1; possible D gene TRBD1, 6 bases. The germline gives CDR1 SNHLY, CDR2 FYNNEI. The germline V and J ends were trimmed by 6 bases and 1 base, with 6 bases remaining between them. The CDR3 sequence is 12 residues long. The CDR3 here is CASRGQNTEAFF. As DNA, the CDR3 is TGTGCCAGCAGGGGACAGAACACTGAAGCTTTCTTT.

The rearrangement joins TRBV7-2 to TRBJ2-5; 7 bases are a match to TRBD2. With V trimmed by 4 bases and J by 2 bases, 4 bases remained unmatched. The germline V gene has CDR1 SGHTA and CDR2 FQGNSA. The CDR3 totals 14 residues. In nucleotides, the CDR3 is TGTGCCAGCAGCTGGGCTAGCGGTCAAGAGACCCAGTACTTC. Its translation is CASSWASGQETQYF.